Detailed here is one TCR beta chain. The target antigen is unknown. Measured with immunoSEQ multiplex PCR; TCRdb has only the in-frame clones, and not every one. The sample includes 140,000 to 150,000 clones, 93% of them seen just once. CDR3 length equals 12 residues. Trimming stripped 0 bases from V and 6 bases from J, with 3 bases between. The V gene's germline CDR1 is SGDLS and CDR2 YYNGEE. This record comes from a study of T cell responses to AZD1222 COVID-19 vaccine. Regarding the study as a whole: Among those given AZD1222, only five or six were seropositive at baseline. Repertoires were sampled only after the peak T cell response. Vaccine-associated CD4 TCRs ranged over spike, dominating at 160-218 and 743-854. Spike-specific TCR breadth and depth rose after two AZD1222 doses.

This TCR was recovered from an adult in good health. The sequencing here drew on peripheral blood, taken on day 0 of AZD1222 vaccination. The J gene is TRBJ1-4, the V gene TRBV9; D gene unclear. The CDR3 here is CASSVGDEKLFF. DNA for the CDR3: TGTGCCAGCAGCGTAGGGGATGAAAAACTGTTTTTT.